The TCR beta chain described here comes from a study of blood T cell repertoires in COVID-19. Only in-frame clones appear in the TCRdb table, and some are missing; sequencing was by immunoSEQ multiplex PCR. The sample holds 65,000 to 80,000 clones, roughly 90% seen once. The CDR3 is made up of 14 amino acids. Germline CDR1 reads KGHSH; CDR2 reads LQKENI. Trimming took 6 bases from V and 0 from J, leaving 8 bases between them. This receptor was obtained from a man in his fifties or sixties with active COVID-19. The sample taken for sequencing was peripheral blood. The chain couples TRBV18 to TRBJ1-4; D not resolved. The CDR3 nucleotides read TGTGCCAGCTCGCGAGTTGCAACTAATGAAAAACTGTTTTTT. It specifies CASSRVATNEKLFF.